This TCR beta chain was found in a study of a mutant IDH1 vaccine in newly diagnosed glioma. The V and J ends lost 6 bases and 1 base respectively, with 12 bases between them. The germline gives CDR1 MGHDK, CDR2 SYGVNS. The CDR3 is 15 residues long. Time point denoted: week 5, during vaccination. Vaccinated patients received 300 ug of mutant IDH1 20-mer peptide per dose, with topical imiquimod. Assay used: immunoSEQ multiplex PCR; TCRdb lists only in-frame clones, some missing. Of 45,000 to 55,000 clones in the sample, around 80% were seen once. About this clone: Its antigen remains unidentified.

This sequence was found in a middle-aged woman with glioma. The rearrangement links TRBV25-1 to TRBJ1-4; D gene uncertain. Specimen: PBMCs, collected from a glioma patient whose treatment included an IDH1 peptide vaccine. CDR3 nucleotide sequence: TGTGCCAGCAGCCCCTGGAAGGGAACTAATGAAAAACTGTTTTTT. It codes for CASSPWKGTNEKLFF.